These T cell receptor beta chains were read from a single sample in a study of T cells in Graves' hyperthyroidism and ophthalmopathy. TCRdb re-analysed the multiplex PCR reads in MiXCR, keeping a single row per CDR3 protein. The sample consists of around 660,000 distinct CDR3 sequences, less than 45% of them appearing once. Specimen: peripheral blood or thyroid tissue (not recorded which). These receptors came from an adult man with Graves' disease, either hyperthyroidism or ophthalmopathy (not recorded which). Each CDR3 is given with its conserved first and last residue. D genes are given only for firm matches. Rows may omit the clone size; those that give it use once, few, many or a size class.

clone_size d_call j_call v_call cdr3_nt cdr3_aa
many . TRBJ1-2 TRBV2 TGTGCCAGCAGTGAAAACAGAGATAACTATGGCTACACCTTC CASSENRDNYGYTF
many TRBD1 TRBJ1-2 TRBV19 TGTGCCAGCCTTTCAACAGGGGAGGCGTGGGGCTACACCTTC CASLSTGEAWGYTF
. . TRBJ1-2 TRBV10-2 TGCGCCAGCAGTGAGTGGGCTGCTAACTATGGCTACACCTTC CASSEWAANYGYTF
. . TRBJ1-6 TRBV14 TGTGCCAGCAGCCGGGGCAGAGCCGAAAATTCACCCCTCCACTTT CASSRGRAENSPLHF
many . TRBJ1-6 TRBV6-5 TGTGCCAGCAGTTACAAGATGAAGACAGACTCACCCCTCCACTTT CASSYKMKTDSPLHF
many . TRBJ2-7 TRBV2 TGTGCCAGCAGTGCAGGGGACAACTACGAGCAGTACTTC CASSAGDNYEQYF
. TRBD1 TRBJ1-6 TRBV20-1 TGCAGTGCCGTCCTGACAGGGCCGTGGCCCCTCCACTTT CSAVLTGPWPLHF
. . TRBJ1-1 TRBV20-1 TGCAGTGCTAGAGGTCACAGGGAGACCGAAGCTTTCTTT CSARGHRETEAFF
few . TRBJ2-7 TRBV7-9 TGTGCCAGCAGCCAGGGACCTAGCCTCGCCTACGAGCAGTACTTC CASSQGPSLAYEQYF
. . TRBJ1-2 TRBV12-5 TGTGCTAGTGGTTCCAACGACAGAGGTGGCTACACCTTC CASGSNDRGGYTF
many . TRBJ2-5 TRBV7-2 TGTGCCAGCAGCTTAGTACTAGAGACCCAGTACTTC CASSLVLETQYF
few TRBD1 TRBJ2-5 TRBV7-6 TGTGCCAGCATTTGGACAGGGGTTTCAGAGACCCAGTACTTC CASIWTGVSETQYF
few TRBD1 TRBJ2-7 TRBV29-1 TGCAGCGTTCCCCATCCTGGGACAGGGGGCTCCTACGAGCAGTACTTC CSVPHPGTGGSYEQYF
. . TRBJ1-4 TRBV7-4 TGTGCCAGCAGCGGGGTCTCTGGGGGAGACAATGAAAAACTGTTTTTT CASSGVSGGDNEKLFF
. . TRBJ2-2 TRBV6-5 TGTGCCAGCAGTTACGGGGGGACAGGGGAGCTGTTTTTT CASSYGGTGELFF
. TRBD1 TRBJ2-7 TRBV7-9 TGTGCCAGCAGCCTGAAGAGCCTGGGACAGTCCTACGAGCAGTACTTC CASSLKSLGQSYEQYF
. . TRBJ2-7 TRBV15 TGTGCCACCAGCAGTGATACAGGACTACCCTACGAGCAGTACTTC CATSSDTGLPYEQYF